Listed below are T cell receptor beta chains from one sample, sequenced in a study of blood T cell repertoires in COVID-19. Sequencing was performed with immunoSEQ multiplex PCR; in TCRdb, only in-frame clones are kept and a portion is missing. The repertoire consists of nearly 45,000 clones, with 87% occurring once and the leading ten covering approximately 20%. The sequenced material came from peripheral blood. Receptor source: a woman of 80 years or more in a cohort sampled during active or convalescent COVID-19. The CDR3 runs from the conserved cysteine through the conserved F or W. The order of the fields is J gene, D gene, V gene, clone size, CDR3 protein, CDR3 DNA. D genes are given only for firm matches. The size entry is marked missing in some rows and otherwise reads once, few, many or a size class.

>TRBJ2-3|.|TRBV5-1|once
CASSFLDSRDTQYF
TGCGCCAGCAGCTTCCTCGACAGCAGAGATACGCAGTATTTT
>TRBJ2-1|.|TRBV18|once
CASSPNRDGGRNEQFF
TGTGCCAGCTCACCGAACAGGGATGGGGGTCGGAATGAGCAGTTCTTC
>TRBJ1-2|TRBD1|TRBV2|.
CASRQGSAYGYTF
TGTGCCAGCCGACAGGGTTCCGCCTATGGCTACACCTTC
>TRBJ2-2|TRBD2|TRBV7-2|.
CASSLPSGMNTGELFF
TGTGCCAGCAGCTTACCTAGCGGGATGAACACCGGGGAGCTGTTTTTT
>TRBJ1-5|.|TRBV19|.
CASSIDRQNNQPQHF
TGTGCCAGTAGTATAGATCGACAGAACAATCAGCCCCAGCATTTT
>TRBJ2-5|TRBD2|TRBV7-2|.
CASSLGLAGETQYF
TGTGCCAGCAGCTTGGGACTAGCGGGAGAGACCCAGTACTTC
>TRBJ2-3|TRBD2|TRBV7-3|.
CASSLNVGGAPDTQYF
TGTGCCAGCAGCTTAAATGTCGGGGGGGCACCAGATACGCAGTATTTT
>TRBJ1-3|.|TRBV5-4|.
CASSLGQGNTIYF
TGTGCCAGCAGCTTGGGACAGGGAAACACCATATATTTT
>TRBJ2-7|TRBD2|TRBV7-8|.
CASSLGTSGRFRSYEQYF
TGTGCCAGCAGCTTAGGGACTAGCGGGAGGTTTCGCTCCTACGAGCAGTACTTC
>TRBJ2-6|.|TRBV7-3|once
CASSLRTANSGANVLTF
TGTGCCAGCAGCTTAAGGACAGCAAACTCTGGGGCCAACGTCCTGACTTTC
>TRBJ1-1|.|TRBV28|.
CASSLLVSSNEAFF
TGTGCCAGCAGTTTATTGGTTAGCAGTAATGAAGCTTTCTTT
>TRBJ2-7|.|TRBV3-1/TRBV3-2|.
CASSQAAGAYEQYF
TGTGCCAGCAGCCAAGCTGCGGGTGCCTACGAGCAGTACTTC
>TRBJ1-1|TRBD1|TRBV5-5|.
CASSLAKLGQGAVRNTEAFF
TGTGCCAGCAGCTTGGCCAAATTGGGACAGGGGGCAGTAAGGAACACTGAAGCTTTCTTT
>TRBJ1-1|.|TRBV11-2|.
CASGRGTEAFF
TGTGCCAGCGGCAGGGGCACTGAAGCTTTCTTT
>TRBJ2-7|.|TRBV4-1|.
CASSQGLASLYEQYF
TGCGCCAGCAGCCAAGGCCTGGCTAGCCTCTACGAGCAGTACTTC
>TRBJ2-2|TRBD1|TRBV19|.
CASNPGQGAGELFF
TGTGCCAGTAACCCCGGACAGGGGGCAGGGGAGCTGTTTTTT
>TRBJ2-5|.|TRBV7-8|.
CASSIRDFQETQYF
TGTGCCAGCAGCATCCGGGACTTCCAAGAGACCCAGTACTTC
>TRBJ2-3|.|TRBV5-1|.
CASSAAGDTQYF
TGCGCCAGCAGCGCGGCGGGGGATACGCAGTATTTT
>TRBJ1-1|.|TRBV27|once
CASSARHLTEAFF
TGTGCCAGCAGTGCCCGACACCTCACTGAAGCTTTCTTT
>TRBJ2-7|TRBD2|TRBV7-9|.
CASSLSTSSLYEQYF
TGTGCCAGCAGCTTATCGACTAGCTCCCTCTACGAGCAGTACTTC
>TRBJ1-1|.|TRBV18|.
CASSPRPEADTEAFF
TGTGCCAGCTCACCACGTCCGGAGGCAGACACTGAAGCTTTCTTT
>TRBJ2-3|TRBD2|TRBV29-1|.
CSAGAGLAGSDTQYF
TGCAGCGCCGGCGCGGGACTAGCGGGTTCAGATACGCAGTATTTT
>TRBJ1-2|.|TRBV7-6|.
CASRRTDYGYTF
TGTGCCAGCAGGAGGACAGACTATGGCTACACCTTC
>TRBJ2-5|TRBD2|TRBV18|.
CASSPLAGGQETQYF
TGTGCCAGCTCACCCCTAGCGGGGGGCCAAGAGACCCAGTACTTC
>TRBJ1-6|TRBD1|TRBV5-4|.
CASSLQGASYNSPLHF
TGTGCCAGCAGCTTACAGGGGGCTTCCTATAATTCACCCCTCCACTTT
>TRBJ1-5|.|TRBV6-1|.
CASSERGQGYQPQHF
TGTGCCAGCAGTGAAAGGGGCCAGGGCTATCAGCCCCAGCATTTT
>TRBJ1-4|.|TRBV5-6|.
CASSSIQGSTNEKLFF
TGTGCCAGCAGCTCGATACAGGGTAGCACTAATGAAAAACTGTTTTTT
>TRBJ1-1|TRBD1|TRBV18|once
CASSLDRGNTEAFF
TGTGCCAGCTCTCTAGACAGGGGGAACACTGAAGCTTTCTTT
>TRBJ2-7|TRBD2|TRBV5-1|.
CASSLRTSSYEQYF
TGCGCCAGCAGCTTAAGGACTAGCTCCTACGAGCAGTACTTC
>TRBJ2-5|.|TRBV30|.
CAWTPGGETQYF
TGTGCCTGGACTCCCGGAGGGGAGACCCAGTACTTC
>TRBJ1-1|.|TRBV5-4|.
CASSLGSGAYTEAFF
TGTGCCAGCAGCTTGGGTTCGGGTGCGTACACTGAAGCTTTCTTT
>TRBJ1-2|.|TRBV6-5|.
CASSYSGQRAYGYTF
TGTGCCAGCAGTTACTCCGGACAGCGAGCCTATGGCTACACCTTC
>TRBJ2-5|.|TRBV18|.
CASSPGAKETQYF
TGTGCCAGCTCACCGGGGGCAAAAGAGACCCAGTACTTC